Shown below are 18 T cell receptor beta chains from a single sample sequenced in a study of blood T cell repertoires in COVID-19. Sequencing was performed with immunoSEQ multiplex PCR; in TCRdb, only in-frame clones are kept and a portion is missing. The sample consists of around 230,000 clones, approximately 90% of them appearing once. The sequencing input was peripheral blood. The receptors were sampled from a man aged 50 to 59 with COVID-19, enrolled during active disease.

This clone was seen once. The chain recombines TRBV5-1 with TRBJ2-1; tentatively, D is TRBD1 (7 bases). This CDR3 region has 16 residues. Germline V lookup: CDR1 SGHRS, CDR2 YFSETQ. V lost 2 bases, J lost 2 bases, and 14 bases lay in between. CDR3 region: CASSFGGGGTYNEQFF. CDR3 sequence (DNA): TGCGCCAGCAGCTTTGGCGGAGGGGGCACCTACAATGAGCAGTTCTTC.

The table lists this clone with a count of one. The CDR3 DNA sequence: TGCGCCAGCAGCTTGGATGGGGCGCGGAATGAGCAGTTCTTC. Translating it yields CASSLDGARNEQFF. V and J are TRBV5-1 and TRBJ2-1, with a possible D match to TRBD1 (5 bases). This CDR3 has 14 residues. Per the germline V gene, CDR1 is SGHRS and CDR2 is YFSETQ. Trimming cost V 0 bases and J 7 bases, with 11 bases left between them. The variable domain in full, with the rest retrieved from reference TRBV5-1 and TRBJ2-1, is KAGVTQTPRYLIKTRGQQVTLSCSPISGHRSVSWYQQTPGQGLQFLFEYFSETQRNKGNFPGRFSGRQFSNSRSEMNVSTLELGDSALYLCASSLDGARNEQFFGPGTRLTVL.

This chain uses TRBV27 with TRBJ2-1; 7 nucleotides agree with TRBD2. The CDR3 loop spans 18 amino acids. Trimming removed 8 bases from V and 0 bases from J; junction bases left unmatched: 16. Germline loops: CDR1 MNHEY, CDR2 SMNVEV (reference sequence). The CDR3 sequence is CASLGLGRAGDSYNEQFF. CDR3 coding DNA: TGTGCCAGCCTTGGCCTGGGCCGGGCGGGGGACTCCTACAATGAGCAGTTCTTC.

The gene calls are TRBV5-1 and TRBJ2-5; 7 bases match TRBD1. The CDR3 runs 15 residues. Germline V gives CDR1 SGHRS, CDR2 YFSETQ. The trim removed 0 bases at V and 3 bases at J, leaving 5 bases unmatched. CDR3 nucleotide sequence: TGCGCCAGCAGCTTGGTGGGGACAGTAGAAGAGACCCAGTACTTC. Protein sequence: CASSLVGTVEETQYF.

This chain connects TRBV28 to TRBJ1-2; 9 nucleotides match TRBD1. The CDR3 runs 14 residues. Germline lookup yields CDR1 MDHEN and CDR2 SYDVKM. Germline trimming cut 2 bases from V and 4 bases from J; bases unmatched to any gene: 2. The DNA for the CDR3 is TGTGCCAGCAGTTTAGGGGACAGGGCCTATGGCTACACCTTC. Amino acids: CASSLGDRAYGYTF.

In DNA, the CDR3 is TGTGCCAGCAGTATAGGGGGCAGGGATACGCAGTATTTT. Translated, it gives CASSIGGRDTQYF. The rearrangement links TRBV12-3 or TRBV12-4 to TRBJ2-3, with TRBD1 matching over 7 bases. The junction had 5 bases not matched to a gene; V was cut back by 5 bases and J by 6 bases. The CDR3 has 13 residues.

The V gene is TRBV5-4, the J gene TRBJ2-3; D may be TRBD1 (5 bases). The CDR3 length is 15 residues. Germline V gene data show CDR1 as SGHNT and CDR2 as YYREEE (reference sequence). V was pared by 4 bases and J by 4 bases, with 16 bases between. This chain's CDR3 is CASSLEQRTSDTQYF. The CDR3 nucleotides are TGTGCCAGCAGCCTGGAACAGAGGACATCAGATACGCAGTATTTT.

The gene calls are TRBV7-6 and TRBJ2-6; tentative D call: TRBD2 (5 bases). Germline V lookup: CDR1 SGHVS, CDR2 FNYEAQ. Trimming removed 6 bases at V and 2 bases at J, with 20 bases between. This CDR3 region has 18 residues. For the CDR3, the DNA is TGTGCCAGCAGTCGAGATCGACCAGGAGGTACTGGGGCCAACGTCCTGACTTTC. It translates to CASSRDRPGGTGANVLTF.

The chain is built from TRBV4-3 and TRBJ2-1, with unresolved D. The V gene's germline CDR1 is LGHNA and CDR2 YSLEER. V was clipped by 6 bases and J by 5 bases, with 14 bases between them. The CDR3 sequence is 14 residues long. The CDR3 region has the DNA TGCGCCAGCAGTCAATCTCGAGTAAACAATGAGCAGTTCTTC. This encodes CASSQSRVNNEQFF.

The chain has TRBV7-2 and TRBJ2-5, with D perhaps matching TRBD2 (6 bases). Germline V gene sequence: CDR1 SGHTA, CDR2 FQGNSA. The CDR3 is 15 residues long. The V and J ends lost 1 base and 5 bases respectively, with 14 bases between them. CDR3 nucleotide sequence: TGTGCCAGCAGCTTAGGTCGTATCGGGGGTGAGACCCAGTACTTC. Its protein is CASSLGRIGGETQYF.

CDR3 in amino acids: CASSPGEGRGDTQYF. The CDR3 DNA is TGTGCCAGCAGCCCCGGGGAAGGGAGGGGAGATACGCAGTATTTT. The chain has TRBV5-6 and TRBJ2-3; TRBD2 agrees at 7 bases. The V segment lost 4 bases and the J segment 5 bases; nucleotides outside the gene matches: 10. This CDR3 region has 15 residues. CDR1 SGHDT and CDR2 YYEEEE come from the germline V gene.

The sample holds one count of this clone. V is TRBV5-1 and J is TRBJ2-6, with 10 bases aligning to TRBD1. The germline gives CDR1 SGHRS, CDR2 YFSETQ. This CDR3 region has 19 residues. The V and J ends lost 0 bases and 1 base, in that order; junction bases with no gene match: 7. CDR3 amino acids: CASSLGPPGQGSGANVLTF. The CDR3 DNA is TGCGCCAGCAGCTTGGGGCCCCCGGGACAGGGGTCTGGGGCCAACGTCCTGACTTTC.

The rearrangement uses TRBV7-8 and TRBJ1-1; 10 positions agree with TRBD1. CDR1 and CDR2 from the germline V gene are SGHVS and FQNEAQ. J gave up 8 bases and V 3 bases, and 3 bases lay outside the gene matches. This CDR3 has 13 residues. The CDR3 sequence is CASSFDRGQEAFF. The CDR3 DNA reads as TGTGCCAGCAGCTTTGACAGGGGGCAAGAAGCTTTCTTT.

The rearrangement uses TRBV15 and TRBJ2-7, with D possibly TRBD1 on 5 matching bases. The CDR3 covers 15 residues. The germline gives CDR1 LNHNV, CDR2 YYDKDF (reference sequence). With 0 bases removed from V and 2 bases from J, the gap between germline ends came to 11 bases. The CDR3, as DNA: TGTGCCACCAGCAGAGATCTCACAGGTACCTACGAGCAGTACTTC. Its protein is CATSRDLTGTYEQYF.

Only one count was recorded for this clone. This rearrangement joins TRBV10-3 to TRBJ2-2; D might be TRBD2 (6 bases). The CDR3 loop spans 15 amino acids. The ends were cut back, 3 bases at V and 5 bases at J, with 13 bases in the middle. Germline V gene data show CDR1 as ENHRY and CDR2 as SYGVKD. Written as DNA, the CDR3 is TGTGCCATCAGTGAACCCCGGGAGATAACCGGGGAGCTGTTTTTT. Encoded protein: CAISEPREITGELFF.

This sequence joins TRBV4-3 and TRBJ1-4, with TRBD1 as a possible D gene (6 bases). V lost 0 bases and J 10 bases, leaving 21 bases between the germline ends. The CDR3 length is 17 residues. Germline values: CDR1 LGHNA, CDR2 YSLEER. The CDR3 nucleotides are TGCGCCAGCAGCCAAGATTTGCAGGGGCTAAACGGAAGAAAACTGTTTTTT. Amino acid sequence: CASSQDLQGLNGRKLFF.

The chain carries TRBV19 and TRBJ1-5; D is unclear. Germline CDR1 is LNHDA and CDR2 is SQIVND (reference sequence). Deletions cut 5 bases from V and 7 bases from J, with 9 bases between. This CDR3 region has 12 residues. Here the CDR3 DNA reads TGTGCCAGTAGTGGACTCGGGCAGCCCCAGCATTTT. Translated: CASSGLGQPQHF. The complete variable domain, with remaining parts taken from reference TRBV19 and TRBJ1-5, reads DGGITQSPKYLFRKEGQNVTLSCEQNLNHDAMYWYRQDPGQGLRLIYYSQIVNDFQKGDIAEGYSVSREKKESFPLTVTSAQKNPTAFYLCASSGLGQPQHFGDGTRLSIL.

The J gene is TRBJ1-1, the V gene TRBV6-5; D possibly corresponds to TRBD1 (6 bases). In germline, CDR1 is MNHEY, CDR2 SVGAGI. This CDR3 is 14 amino acids long. Trimming took off 6 bases at V and 0 bases at J, with 11 bases between the two ends. The CDR3 DNA follows: TGTGCCAGCAGCAGTGGACAGTTGAACACTGAAGCTTTCTTT. It translates to CASSSGQLNTEAFF.